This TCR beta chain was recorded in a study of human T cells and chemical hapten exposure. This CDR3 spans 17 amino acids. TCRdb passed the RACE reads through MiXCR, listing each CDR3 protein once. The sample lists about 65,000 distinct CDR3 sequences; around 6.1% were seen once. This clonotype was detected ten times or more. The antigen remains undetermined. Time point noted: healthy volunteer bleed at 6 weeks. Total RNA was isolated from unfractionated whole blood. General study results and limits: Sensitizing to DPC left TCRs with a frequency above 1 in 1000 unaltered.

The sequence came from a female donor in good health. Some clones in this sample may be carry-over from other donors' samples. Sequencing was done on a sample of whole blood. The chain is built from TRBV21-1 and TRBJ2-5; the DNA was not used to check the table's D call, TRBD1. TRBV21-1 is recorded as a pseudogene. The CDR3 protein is CASSKQRSDRRQETQYF. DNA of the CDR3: TGTGCCAGCAGCAAACAAAGGTCGGACAGGAGACAAGAGACCCAGTACTTC.